This TCR beta chain appears in the sequencing data of a study of cytomegalovirus exposure and HLA in healthy donors (TCRdb year 2017). Regarding the complete study: An earlier analysis of about 530 of the donors reported 250 to 350 Gb of sequence data and approximately 120 million unique TCR beta sequences obtained from about 180 million T cells. An early release covering roughly 640 HLA-typed donors comprised about 300 gigabases of sequencing data and tens of millions of unique TCR sequences. Among the approximately 420 genotyped donors, roughly 80% belonged to the genetic ancestry cluster associated with self-reported Caucasian donors. The study was designed to test whether signatures of past pathogen exposure could be identified by cataloging public T cell receptors. The T cell repertoires of 700 or so subjects were profiled by immunosequencing and related to cytomegalovirus serostatus. Along with the roughly 710-subject first cohort, a separate validation cohort of some 130 different subjects was used. To predict cytomegalovirus infection status, the study brought together high-throughput TCR immunosequencing, statistical association of individual TCRs with disease status, and machine learning. A later analysis re-examined previously published TCR beta repertoires from hundreds of donors and added high-resolution HLA genotyping to investigate patterns of TCR occurrence. In the later analysis, no new phenotypic data were used to find candidate immune exposures; instead, reliance was placed on TCR beta sequences and their occurrence across donors. To decide whether each TCR beta V gene segment behaved as functional or pseudogenic, an earlier analysis of some 600 of the donors relied on high-throughput TCR beta sequencing. Donor age, sex, ethnicity and CMV serostatus were collected together with the repertoire data. Genome-wide SNP genotypes for about 55% of the roughly 670 donors were used in a later genetic analysis, which treated that subset as a discovery cohort. All discovery cohort repertoires had been generated using a single sequencing platform. Both class I and class II loci were covered by HLA typing, at four-digit resolution. Typing coverage differed by locus: A, B, C, DRB1 and DQB1 were typed in about 629-630 donors, DQA1 in 522, DPA1 in around 600, and DPB1 in 472. Five DR-DQ haplotypes were handled as single units for association and clustering because linkage in the cohort was strong. Among 300 to 500 genotyped donors of the cohort, an average of roughly 230,000 unique TCR beta nucleotide sequences was sequenced per donor, of which about 18% were non-productive. The research as a whole found: A total of fewer than 200 TCR beta chains were listed by the study as associated with cytomegalovirus. Specific HLA alleles were associated with roughly 17,000 TCR beta sequences at a false discovery rate of 0.05 in a later analysis. A later analysis found that TCR association rates varied across HLA loci, with DRB1 alleles showing the most associated TCRs and HLA-C alleles the fewest. While some public TCRs were present in many individuals, most TCR sequences turned up only very rarely across donors. Several of the top co-occurrence clusters appeared to be linked to parvovirus B19, influenza, CMV and Epstein-Barr virus, according to a later analysis. Correlated functional status among segregating V segments might reflect linkage disequilibrium, but an unknown experimental factor could not be ruled out. The classifier was reported to diagnose cytomegalovirus status with high specificity and sensitivity in both the original and validation cohorts. Fewer than 20 rarely observed V segments, including chromosome 9 orphons, were excluded from the earlier analysis of just under 600 of the donors because counts were too low. In a later analysis, most CMV-associated TCR beta chains were found to appear HLA-restricted, with HLA associations seemingly driven largely by CMV exposure. V-gene and J-gene trimming of TCR beta chains was associated with a missense DCLRE1C variant in a later genetic analysis, and the association was replicated in an independent cohort. According to the authors, the approach could potentially be generalized to other disease states and immunological phenotypes. Immune exposure information for the cohort was limited to CMV serostatus. When HLA alleles, especially DR and DQ, strongly co-occurred, TCR associations were difficult to assign to individual alleles. In an earlier analysis of under 600 of the donors, most TCR beta V segments were observed in productive rearrangements about 90% or about 30% of the time, broadly matching IMGT annotations. The presence/absence analyses assumed that sequencing depth was roughly uniform across donors, and that assumption may not be true. Compared with equally common non-associated chains, HLA-associated TCR beta chains in a later analysis were more clonally expanded and had lower generation probabilities. A further reported finding was that TCR beta sequences accurately predicted the HLA-A and HLA-B alleles for most subjects in the first cohort. Because HLA typing was missing for some donors at each locus, association tests included only the typed subset. The sequencing pipeline was judged likely to have produced a cluster of highly shared sequence variants as a technical artifact. Three of the identified cytomegalovirus-associated TCR beta chains were confirmed in vitro to be specific for cytomegalovirus antigens. Because the 87-base-pair reads could not distinguish some IMGT-functional V segments, including TRBV6-2 and TRBV6-3, those segments were excluded. Compared with the roughly 700-donor mean, donors in an Asian-associated ancestry cluster had fewer N-insertions in productive TCRs, according to a later genetic analysis. This cohort had only TCR beta chains sequenced, and the lack of alpha or paired-chain data limited which features could be detected.

Preparation of the library involved the immunoSEQ multiplex PCR assay. For the multiplex PCR, a mixture combining 60 forward primers for TCR Vbeta segments and 13 reverse primers for TCR Jbeta segments was used. Amplification of the CDR3 region of rearranged TCR beta genes was performed with a multiplex PCR assay on genomic DNA. The Illumina HiSeq System was used to sequence the amplified TCR beta libraries as 87-base-pair reads. On the study's bioinformatics: A later analysis counted approximately 74 million unique TCR beta chains across the 550 to 800 repertoires, and some 11 million of these chains were shared by at least two donors. Raw reads were error-corrected and collapsed into unique sequences with a nearest-neighbor algorithm that merged closely related sequences to remove PCR and sequencing errors. Alignment of CDR3 sequences to IMGT reference sequences was used to assign V, D and J gene segments. For a sequence to be retained, at least a six-nucleotide match to both a V gene segment and a J gene segment was required. A rearrangement was called productive if the CDR3 had no stop codons and remained in frame with V and J, and every other rearrangement was called non-productive. CDR3 was defined according to IMGT convention as the region running from the second conserved V-encoded cysteine to the conserved J-encoded phenylalanine. The earlier analysis of 500 to 600 of the donors excluded sequences that lacked an unambiguous match to a single V gene segment. In an earlier analysis of 450 to 750 of the donors, a V segment was called functional when productive rearrangements were above 56.7%, and segregating when the standard deviation between donors exceeded 5%. A statistical classification framework was built to diagnose cytomegalovirus status from the catalog of TCR beta chain sequences. In a later analysis, V and J genes were assigned by comparing TCR nucleotide sequences against IMGT/GENE-DB human TR gene sequences. A later analysis assigned CDR3 sequences and most-parsimonious VDJ recombination scenarios with the TCRdist pipeline. A later analysis defined each TCR beta chain by its CDR3 amino acid sequence plus V-gene family, and excluded reads lacking a unique V-gene family. To address suspected cross-contamination and a sequencing artifact, a later analysis removed over 500 highly shared, low-generation-probability nucleotide sequences. In a later analysis, a clonal expansion index for each public chain was calculated from normalized within-repertoire ranks of inferred template counts. A later analysis computed generation probabilities with a VDJ recombination model fitted to out-of-frame rearrangements, and checked the results against IGoR. In a later analysis, TCR-TCR, TCR-HLA and TCR-CMV co-occurrence was scored with hypergeometric tests, and a repertoire-size bias correction was applied to TCR pairs. False discovery rates were estimated in a later analysis by permuting HLA or CMV assignments 20 times. In a later analysis, co-occurring TCRs were grouped using DBSCAN, with TCRdist sequence similarity added in when clustering inside HLA-allele-positive subsets. For co-occurrence clustering, repertoires with fewer than 30,000 or more than 120,000 public chains were excluded, along with about five repertoires with anomalous nucleotide sharing. Not all clones reach the TCRdb copy of this immuneACCESS table, which keeps in-frame sequences only. Checked studies attribute under half of the gap to unresolved V genes and leave the rest unexplained. The V and J calls and clone size come from that table; D and trimming were worked out from the DNA. Recorded for this sample are around 100,000 clones; 65% to 80% of them occurred a single time. Under 4.5% of the sample rests with the top ten.

Regarding this clone: This clone's antigen is unknown. No much larger clone is present one base from it, and per-base qualities are unavailable.

The cohort consisted of 670 or so healthy bone marrow donors. At the time of sampling, every cohort member was nominally healthy, though immune exposures that went unrecorded were likely present. The donor was CMV seropositive and was included in the group of 289 seropositive cohort members. Every donor gave a peripheral blood sample, and the peripheral blood mononuclear cells from that sample were used for TCR beta sequencing. Genomic DNA was extracted from the blood cell samples with the Qiagen DNeasy Blood Extraction Kit. From the cysteine up to the phenylalanine, the CDR3 has a length of 12 residues. The DNA shown is the 36-base CDR3, in frame from base 1. The germline V gene (reference sequence) yields PRHDT for CDR1 and FYEKMQ for CDR2. Trimming removed 5 bases from V and 8 bases from J, leaving 12 bases between the germline ends.

The chain couples TRBV13 to TRBJ1-2, and possibly TRBD1, on 6 matching bases. The sequenced material came from PBMCs. This clonotype was sampled from a woman aged 45-59 years in good health and CMV-seropositive. The DNA is as follows: TGTGCCAGCAGCCAGGGGACGGGAGGCTACACCTTC. It codes for CASSQGTGGYTF.